The 14 T cell receptor beta chains in this list originate from one sample, sequenced in a study of cytomegalovirus exposure and HLA in healthy donors. It was with 60 Vbeta and 13 Jbeta primers that the PCR ran. Using immunoSEQ multiplex PCR, the repertoire was profiled, and TCRdb retains in-frame clones only, with some absent. Of 150,000 to 200,000 clones in the sample, around 76% are singletons; the top ten hold roughly 2.5%. Input material: PBMCs. The receptors shown here come from a woman in her 30s in good health and CMV-seropositive.

The rearrangement uses TRBV15 and TRBJ2-7; the match to TRBD1 covers 7 bases. The J segment lost 3 bases and the V segment lost 4 bases, leaving 12 bases of the junction unmatched. Germline CDR1 reads LNHNV; CDR2 reads YYDKDF (reference sequence). The CDR3 totals 16 residues. In DNA, the CDR3 is TGTGCCACCAGCACCCCACCGACAGGGTCCCGCTACGAGCAGTACTTC. This translates into CATSTPPTGSRYEQYF.

J is TRBJ1-6 and V is TRBV4-1, with D perhaps TRBD1 (5 bases). V lost 0 bases and J lost 4, with 10 bases in between. Per the germline V gene, CDR1 is MGHRA and CDR2 is YSYEKL. This CDR3 is built from 16 residues. The CDR3 DNA follows: TGCGCCAGCAGCCAAGATCGAAGGGGATATAATTCACCCCTCCACTTT. This encodes CASSQDRRGYNSPLHF.

CDR3 DNA: TGTGCCAGCAGTGAACAACCCCATAATTCACCCCTCCACTTT. The encoded protein is CASSEQPHNSPLHF. The chain uses TRBV6-5 and TRBJ1-6; D is unclear. Looked up from germline, CDR1 is MNHEY and CDR2 is SVGAGI. The CDR3 is made up of 14 amino acids. Between the trimmed V and J ends, which lost 5 bases and 5 bases, there was a span of 10 bases.

The chain has TRBV5-8 and TRBJ1-4; perhaps TRBD1 as D (6 bases). The germline V and J ends were trimmed by 6 bases and 0 bases, with 27 bases remaining between them. CDR1 and CDR2 from the germline V gene are SGHTS and YDEGEE. The CDR3 has 20 amino acids. The CDR3 loop is CASTFRPGQGTRATNEKLFF. CDR3 coding DNA: TGTGCCAGCACCTTCCGACCGGGACAAGGGACCCGTGCAACTAATGAAAAACTGTTTTTT.

The chain joins TRBV7-2 to TRBJ2-3, with 7 bases lining up with TRBD1. Germline-derived CDR1 and CDR2 are SGHTA and FQGNSA. V shed 3 bases, J shed 6 bases, and the junction held 6 bases outside the gene matches. CDR3 size: 14 residues. The CDR3 protein is CASSFRTGTDTQYF. CDR3 bases: TGTGCCAGCAGCTTCCGGACAGGAACGGATACGCAGTATTTT. The full variable domain, rest sourced from reference TRBV7-2 and TRBJ2-3, is GAGVSQSPSNKVTEKGKDVELRCDPISGHTALYWYRQSLGQGLEFLIYFQGNSAPDKSGLPSDRFSAERTGGSVSTLTIQRTQQEDSAVYLCASSFRTGTDTQYFGPGTRLTVL.

This sequence joins TRBV29-1 and TRBJ1-6; D perhaps matches TRBD1 (5 bases). The CDR3 covers 14 residues. With 6 bases removed from V and 5 bases from J, the gap between germline ends came to 14 bases. Per germline, CDR1 SQVTM and CDR2 ANQGSEA. CDR3 nucleotides: TGCAGCGTACGGACACTTGAAGATAATTCACCCCTCCACTTT. It is translated as CSVRTLEDNSPLHF.

The chain couples TRBV20-1 to TRBJ2-5; D ambiguous. The CDR3 covers 11 residues. Germline values: CDR1 DFQATT, CDR2 SNEGSKA (reference sequence). Trimming left V 2 bases short and J 5 bases short, with 6 bases between. The CDR3 DNA is TGCAGTGCTAGAAATCTCGAGACCCAGTACTTC. It specifies CSARNLETQYF.

This clone appeared a single time. The genes are TRBV6-5 and TRBJ2-2; 8 bases agree with TRBD2. With 7 bases clipped from V and 5 bases from J, the junction kept 9 bases outside the gene matches. The CDR3 loop spans 15 amino acids. Germline V CDR1 and CDR2: MNHEY, SVGAGI. The CDR3 spells CASTTRGGRTGELFF. The DNA of the CDR3 is TGTGCCAGCACCACGCGCGGGGGGCGTACCGGGGAGCTGTTTTTT.

The V and J genes are TRBV9 and TRBJ1-1; no firm D call. Trimming took off 4 bases at V and 5 bases at J, with 12 bases between the two ends. This CDR3 has 13 residues. CDR1 and CDR2 from the germline V gene are SGDLS and YYNGEE. CDR3 sequence (DNA): TGTGCCAGCAGCACCCTTGGAGGTACTGAAGCTTTCTTT. Translated, it gives CASSTLGGTEAFF.

This chain links TRBV6-6 with TRBJ2-2, with D possibly matching TRBD1 (6 bases). The germline V gene has CDR1 MNHNY and CDR2 SVGAGI (reference sequence). This CDR3 has 16 residues. V lost 2 bases, J lost 0 bases, and 10 bases lay in between. Written as DNA, the CDR3 is TGTGCCAGCAGTTACGGGGGCGGAGCGAACACCGGGGAGCTGTTTTTT. Translated: CASSYGGGANTGELFF.

The chain uses TRBV9 and TRBJ2-3; 11 bases map to TRBD2. This CDR3 is 15 amino acids long. V was pared by 2 bases and J by 5 bases, with 4 bases of the junction left unmatched. The germline V gene encodes CDR1 SGDLS and CDR2 YYNGEE. CDR3 amino acids: CASSVSGGAKDTQYF. The CDR3 DNA sequence: TGTGCCAGCAGCGTTAGCGGGGGGGCTAAAGATACGCAGTATTTT.

This chain uses TRBV9 with TRBJ2-7, with 11 bases matching TRBD2. Trimming at V came to 3 bases and at J to 0 bases, leaving 5 bases not matched to a gene. Germline CDR1 and CDR2: SGDLS and YYNGEE. There are 16 residues in the CDR3. CDR3 DNA: TGTGCCAGCAGCGAGGGGGGACTAGCGGTCTCCTACGAGCAGTACTTC. It specifies CASSEGGLAVSYEQYF.

The chain uses TRBV28 and TRBJ1-1; D is undetermined. CDR1 and CDR2 from the germline V gene are MDHEN and SYDVKM. The CDR3 extends over 13 amino acids. The ends were cut back, 3 bases at V and 8 bases at J, with 13 bases in the middle. The CDR3 sequence: CASSLPVPGEAFF. In DNA form, the CDR3 reads TGTGCCAGCAGTTTGCCCGTTCCGGGAGAAGCTTTCTTT. The full variable domain, its missing parts supplied by reference TRBV28 and TRBJ1-1, is DVKVTQSSRYLVKRTGEKVFLECVQDMDHENMFWYRQDPGLGLRLIYFSYDVKMKEKGDIPEGYSVSREKKERFSLILESASTNQTSMYLCASSLPVPGEAFFGQGTRLTVV.

The chain recombines TRBV27 with TRBJ2-2; D not resolved. The CDR3 covers 14 residues. Germline V CDR1 and CDR2: MNHEY, SMNVEV (reference sequence). Trimming removed 7 bases at V and 3 bases at J, with 12 bases between. DNA of the CDR3: TGTGCCAGCAAACGTCGCAGGTACACCGGGGAGCTGTTTTTT. Translation: CASKRRRYTGELFF.